A single sample gave rise to the 25 T cell receptor beta chains below, sequenced in a study of blood T cell repertoires in COVID-19. The assay was immunoSEQ multiplex PCR, and TCRdb's table has in-frame clones only and misses some. This table has roughly 150,000 clones, just over 90% appearing once. The sequenced sample consisted of peripheral blood. These receptors originate from a young man with COVID-19, enrolled during active disease.

This chain connects TRBV2 to TRBJ2-1; unclear D gene. The V gene lost 2 bases and the J gene lost 8 bases, with 10 bases spanning the gap. This CDR3 region has 13 residues. Germline V gives CDR1 SNHLY, CDR2 FYNNEI. CDR3 sequence (DNA): TGTGCCAGCAGTGAAATTCAACGAGATGAGCAGTTCTTC. As protein: CASSEIQRDEQFF.

This clone was seen a handful of times. V gene TRBV5-1 combines with J gene TRBJ2-1; 9 bases are shared with TRBD1. V gave up 4 bases and J gave up 0 bases; unmatched junction bases: 5. In germline, CDR1 is SGHRS, CDR2 YFSETQ. The CDR3 sequence is 16 residues long. The CDR3 loop is CASSATGGNSYNEQFF. Written as DNA, the CDR3 is TGCGCCAGCAGCGCAACAGGGGGCAACTCCTACAATGAGCAGTTCTTC.

The rearrangement uses TRBV15 and TRBJ1-6; D gene ambiguous. The CDR3 sequence is 15 residues long. The V and J ends lost 3 bases and 7 bases respectively, with 13 bases between them. CDR1 and CDR2 from the germline V gene are LNHNV and YYDKDF (reference sequence). In DNA form, the CDR3 reads TGTGCCACCAGCAGCCAAGATGGGAGGAATTCACCCCTCCACTTT. It encodes CATSSQDGRNSPLHF.

The V call is TRBV5-3, the J call TRBJ1-2; D ambiguous. TRBV5-3 is assigned to the ORF class and has an uncertain function. This CDR3 has 15 residues. V lost 3 bases and J lost 3, with 15 bases in between. The CDR3 DNA follows: TGTGCCAGAAGCTCCCTCGAGCTTCCCTACTATGGCTACACCTTC. Protein product: CARSSLELPYYGYTF.

This CDR3 is CATSATGRSGGYTF. For the CDR3, the DNA is TGTGCCACCAGCGCGACAGGGAGATCGGGCGGCTACACCTTC. The gene calls are TRBV15 and TRBJ1-2; 7 bases map to TRBD1. V shed 5 bases, J shed 8 bases, and the junction held 11 bases outside the gene matches. Germline V gene data show CDR1 as LNHNV and CDR2 as YYDKDF (reference sequence). The CDR3 has 14 residues.

The chain links TRBV5-5 to TRBJ2-2, with 12 bases fitting TRBD2. There are 17 residues in the CDR3. The junction had 9 bases not matched to a gene; V was cut back by 4 bases and J by 5 bases. Looked up from germline, CDR1 is SGHKS and CDR2 is YYEKEE (reference sequence). CDR3 sequence reads: CASSPGLAGSWTGELFF. The CDR3 nucleotides are TGTGCCAGCAGCCCCGGACTAGCGGGATCGTGGACCGGGGAGCTGTTTTTT. Full variable domain (missing parts from reference TRBV5-5 and TRBJ2-2): DAGVTQSPTHLIKTRGQQVTLRCSPISGHKSVSWYQQVLGQGPQFIFQYYEKEERGRGNFPDRFSARQFPNYSSELNVNALLLGDSALYLCASSPGLAGSWTGELFFGEGSRLTVL.

The CDR3 protein is CASSEAWREWNNEQFF. The CDR3 DNA follows: TGTGCCAGCAGTGAAGCGTGGCGGGAGTGGAACAATGAGCAGTTCTTC. The chain couples TRBV2 to TRBJ2-1; 7 bases fit TRBD2. In germline, CDR1 is SNHLY, CDR2 FYNNEI. V shed 0 bases, J shed 5 bases, and the junction held 7 bases outside the gene matches. This CDR3 is built from 16 residues.

The chain has TRBV7-2 and TRBJ2-3, with 14 bases lining up with TRBD2. Germline CDR1 SGHTA, CDR2 FQGNSA. The junction had 12 bases not matched to a gene; V was cut back by 4 bases and J by 9 bases. The CDR3 totals 17 residues. The CDR3: CASSSGGGLAGAETQYF. The CDR3 DNA sequence: TGTGCCAGCAGCTCCGGGGGGGGACTAGCGGGAGCGGAAACGCAGTATTTT.

This chain connects TRBV4-3 to TRBJ2-7, with D perhaps matching TRBD1 (5 bases). The V gene lost 4 bases and the J gene lost 1 base, with 14 bases spanning the gap. Germline-derived CDR1 and CDR2 are LGHNA and YSLEER. The CDR3 runs to 15 residues. CDR3 bases: TGCGCCAGCAGCCCCCAGCCAGGGAAGTCCTACGAGCAGTACTTC. It specifies CASSPQPGKSYEQYF.

The chain is built from TRBV27 and TRBJ2-7, with D possibly being TRBD1 (6 bases). Trimming removed 3 bases at V and 6 bases at J, with 15 bases between. The CDR3 covers 14 residues. The germline gives CDR1 MNHEY, CDR2 SMNVEV (reference sequence). The CDR3, as DNA: TGTGCCAGCAGTTTCCCAAACCCGGACAGCGAGCAGTACTTC. Its protein is CASSFPNPDSEQYF.

The chain carries TRBV27 and TRBJ2-3, with D hard to call. CDR3 length: 16 residues. V shed 5 bases and J shed 2 bases, with 17 bases lying between them. Per the germline V gene, CDR1 is MNHEY and CDR2 is SMNVEV (reference sequence). CDR3 loop: CASSPAAPRSTDTQYF. CDR3 nucleotide sequence: TGTGCCAGCAGTCCCGCGGCCCCGAGGTCCACAGATACGCAGTATTTT.

V is TRBV30 and J is TRBJ1-5; 8 bases agree with TRBD1. CDR3 length equals 13 residues. The ends lost 3 bases at V and 6 bases at J; junction bases unmatched: 4. Germline loops: CDR1 GTSNPN, CDR2 SVGIG (reference sequence). In DNA form, the CDR3 reads TGTGCCTGGAGAGGGACAGGCGGTCAGCCCCAGCATTTT. This translates into CAWRGTGGQPQHF.

The rearrangement links TRBV5-6 to TRBJ2-7, with 8 bases lining up with TRBD1. This CDR3 is built from 15 residues. Germline CDR1 and CDR2: SGHDT and YYEEEE. The J segment lost 1 base and the V segment lost 2 bases, leaving 5 bases of the junction unmatched. CDR3 residues: CASSFLGQGSYEQYF. The CDR3 DNA follows: TGTGCCAGCAGCTTTTTAGGACAGGGTTCCTACGAGCAGTACTTC. The whole variable domain, remainder taken from reference TRBV5-6 and TRBJ2-7, is DAGVTQSPTHLIKTRGQQVTLRCSPKSGHDTVSWYQQALGQGPQFIFQYYEEEERQRGNFPDRFSGHQFPNYSSELNVNALLLGDSALYLCASSFLGQGSYEQYFGPGTRLTVT.

The sample holds a few counts of this clone. This chain links TRBV20-1 with TRBJ1-1; D is unresolved. The germline gives CDR1 DFQATT, CDR2 SNEGSKA (reference sequence). Trimming pared 3 bases from V and 5 bases from J, leaving 10 bases between. The CDR3 has 12 amino acids. Here the CDR3 reads CSASSRETEAFF. The CDR3 DNA is TGCAGTGCTAGTTCACGGGAGACTGAAGCTTTCTTT.

This chain links TRBV15 with TRBJ2-2; 13 bases fit TRBD2. Per germline, CDR1 LNHNV and CDR2 YYDKDF (reference sequence). The V gene end was trimmed by 0 bases and the J gene end by 7 bases; junction bases not matched to a gene: 17. The CDR3 consists of 21 residues. The CDR3 loop is CATSRDLSIWTSGSRDGELFF. The CDR3 DNA is TGTGCCACCAGCAGAGATCTATCTATATGGACTAGCGGGAGTCGGGACGGGGAGCTGTTTTTT.

V usage is TRBV27 and J usage is TRBJ1-1; D unclear. Trimming took 4 bases from V and 2 from J, leaving 8 bases between them. Germline V lookup: CDR1 MNHEY, CDR2 SMNVEV (reference sequence). The CDR3 contains 13 residues. The CDR3 DNA sequence: TGTGCCAGCAGTTATAGCCCTAACACTGAAGCTTTCTTT. Its protein is CASSYSPNTEAFF.

The CDR3 DNA is TGTGCCAGCAGTTATTGGTTCGGGACAGACCTTTTGGGGCCCCAGCATTTT. Translated, it gives CASSYWFGTDLLGPQHF. The chain combines TRBV6-2 or TRBV6-3 with TRBJ1-5, with TRBD1 matching over 7 bases. The V gene's germline CDR1 is MNHEY and CDR2 SVGEGT. V gave up 3 bases and J gave up 9 bases; unmatched junction bases: 17. CDR3 length: 17 amino acids.

The rearrangement joins TRBV4-2 to TRBJ2-3, with 13 nucleotides matching TRBD2. The CDR3 contains 16 residues. From germline, CDR1 is LGHNA and CDR2 YNFKEQ. The trim removed 1 base at V and 3 bases at J, leaving 1 base unmatched. The DNA of the CDR3 is TGTGCCAGCAGCCAAGTACTAGCGGGAGGGACAGATACGCAGTATTTT. Its translation: CASSQVLAGGTDTQYF.

The chain employs TRBV2 and TRBJ2-1; 7 bases agree with TRBD2. The V segment lost 7 bases and the J segment 5 bases; nucleotides outside the gene matches: 11. This CDR3 comprises 15 residues. Germline V gene data show CDR1 as SNHLY and CDR2 as FYNNEI. CDR3 residues: CASKVGRADNNEQFF. For the CDR3, the DNA is TGTGCCAGCAAGGTAGGGAGGGCCGACAACAATGAGCAGTTCTTC. The full variable domain, rest sourced from reference TRBV2 and TRBJ2-1, is EPEVTQTPSHQVTQMGQEVILRCVPISNHLYFYWYRQILGQKVEFLVSFYNNEISEKSEIFDDQFSVERPDGSNFTLKIRSTKLEDSAMYFCASKVGRADNNEQFFGPGTRLTVL.

The chain carries TRBV28 and TRBJ2-7, with D possibly TRBD2 on 5 matching bases. The CDR3 covers 10 residues. Per germline, CDR1 MDHEN and CDR2 SYDVKM. The V end lost 8 bases, the J end lost 3 bases, and 5 bases lay between the germline ends. The CDR3 bases are TGTGCCAGCGGGAGCTACGAGCAGTACTTC. Its protein product is CASGSYEQYF.

The chain is built from TRBV19 and TRBJ2-3; TRBD1 agrees at 7 bases. Germline assignment: CDR1 LNHDA and CDR2 SQIVND (reference sequence). Trimming took 7 bases from V and 4 from J; bases not matched to a gene: 5. The CDR3 loop spans 13 amino acids. CDR3 in amino acids: CASINRGADTQYF. DNA of the CDR3: TGTGCCAGTATTAACAGGGGCGCAGATACGCAGTATTTT.

The genes are TRBV9 and TRBJ2-7; TRBD2 might be the D (5 bases). Trimming cost V 0 bases and J 2 bases, with 9 bases left between them. Germline CDR1 reads SGDLS; CDR2 reads YYNGEE. The CDR3 loop spans 14 amino acids. CDR3 DNA: TGTGCCAGCAGCGTAGGTGTGGGAGCCTACGAGCAGTACTTC. This codes for CASSVGVGAYEQYF. Together with reference TRBV9 and TRBJ2-7, the CDR3 gives the full variable domain: DSGVTQTPKHLITATGQRVTLRCSPRSGDLSVYWYQQSLDQGLQFLIQYYNGEERAKGNILERFSAQQFPDLHSELNLSSLELGDSALYFCASSVGVGAYEQYFGPGTRLTVT.

The CDR3: CATMSGETQYF. The CDR3, as DNA: TGTGCCACCATGAGTGGAGAGACCCAGTACTTC. This chain uses TRBV15 with TRBJ2-5; D unresolved. This CDR3 comprises 11 residues. V was trimmed by 7 bases and J by 4 bases, leaving 7 bases between them. CDR1 and CDR2 (germline): LNHNV, YYDKDF (reference sequence).

V and J are TRBV2 and TRBJ2-7, with TRBD2 matching 8 bases. Germline V gene data show CDR1 as SNHLY and CDR2 as FYNNEI. After removal of 4 bases from V and 7 bases from J, the junction contained 6 bases not matched to a gene. The CDR3 covers 13 residues. The DNA of the CDR3 is TGTGCCAGCAGTGGGACTAGCTCTAGGGAGCAGTACTTC. As protein: CASSGTSSREQYF.

This rearrangement joins TRBV12-2 to TRBJ2-1; TRBD2, the D gene given by the table, was not confirmed from the DNA. TRBV12-2 counts as a pseudogene. The CDR3 loop spans 15 amino acids. CDR3 sequence reads: CASRLDAAGGYEQFF. DNA for the CDR3: TGTGCAAGTCGCTTAGATGCAGCGGGAGGCTATGAGCAGTTCTTC.